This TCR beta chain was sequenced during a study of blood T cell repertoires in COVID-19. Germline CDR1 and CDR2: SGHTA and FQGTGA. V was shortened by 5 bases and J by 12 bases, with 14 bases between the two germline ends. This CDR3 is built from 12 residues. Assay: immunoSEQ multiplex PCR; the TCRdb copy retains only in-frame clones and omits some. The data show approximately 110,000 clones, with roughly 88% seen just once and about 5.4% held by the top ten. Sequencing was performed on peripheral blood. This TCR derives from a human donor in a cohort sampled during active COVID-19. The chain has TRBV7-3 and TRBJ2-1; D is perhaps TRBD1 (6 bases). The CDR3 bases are TGTGCCAGCAGCCTCGACAGGAGACTGCAGTTCTTC. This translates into CASSLDRRLQFF.